Shown below are 18 T cell receptor beta chains from a single sample sequenced in a study of blood T cell repertoires in COVID-19. TCRdb's copy holds only in-frame clones and misses some; the assay was immunoSEQ multiplex PCR. The profile shows over 100,000 clones, roughly 85% of them singletons. The sample consisted of peripheral blood. These receptors originate from a man aged 35-49 years with acute or convalescent COVID-19.

This chain links TRBV7-2 with TRBJ1-4, with no clear D. Trimming pared 1 base from V and 3 bases from J, leaving 9 bases between. Germline V gene data show CDR1 as SGHTA and CDR2 as FQGNSA. This CDR3 is 15 amino acids long. CDR3 sequence (DNA): TGTGCCAGCAGCTTAGAAGTCCGGTCTAATGAAAAACTGTTTTTT. This codes for CASSLEVRSNEKLFF.

In its sample, this clone was seen once. Other DNA sequences of this sample code for an identical CDR3. The chain uses TRBV7-2 and TRBJ2-7; 11 bases align to TRBD1. After removal of 5 bases from V and 3 bases from J, the junction contained 6 bases not matched to a gene. Per the germline V gene, CDR1 is SGHTA and CDR2 is FQGNSA. This CDR3 is built from 15 residues. The CDR3 nucleotides are TGTGCCAGCAGCCGTACCGGGACAGGGGGCTACGAGCAGTACTTC. Protein: CASSRTGTGGYEQYF.

The chain uses TRBV29-1 and TRBJ2-1, with D possibly TRBD1 on 6 matching bases. CDR1 SQVTM and CDR2 ANQGSEA come from the germline V gene. Trimming left V 1 base short and J 3 bases short, with 16 bases between. There are 16 residues in the CDR3. CDR3: CSVEVGYRVGYNEQFF. The CDR3 DNA reads TGCAGCGTTGAAGTGGGGTACAGGGTAGGCTACAATGAGCAGTTCTTC.

The CDR3 bases are TGTGCCAGCTCCAGGGACAGAGCAAATTCACCCCTCCACTTT. It yields the protein CASSRDRANSPLHF. The V gene is TRBV18, the J gene TRBJ1-6; 7 nucleotides agree with TRBD1. This CDR3 region has 14 residues. Trimming took 6 bases from V and 7 from J; bases not matched to a gene: 6. Germline-derived CDR1 and CDR2 are KGHSH and LQKENI.

The chain is built from TRBV5-1 and TRBJ2-2; no reliable D call. CDR3 size: 14 residues. V lost 0 bases to trimming and J lost 7 bases, with 10 bases between them. Germline CDR1 SGHRS, CDR2 YFSETQ. The CDR3 sequence: CASSLGLRGGELFF. Written as DNA, the CDR3 is TGCGCCAGCAGCTTGGGCCTGAGAGGCGGGGAGCTGTTTTTT.

This CDR3 is CASRAGGEDTQYF. The DNA for the CDR3 is TGTGCCAGCAGGGCCGGCGGCGAAGATACGCAGTATTTT. The V call is TRBV7-3, the J call TRBJ2-3; no definite D call. Looked up from germline, CDR1 is SGHTA and CDR2 is FQGTGA. Trimming cost V 6 bases and J 5 bases, with 12 bases left between them. There are 13 residues in the CDR3.

V and J are TRBV9 and TRBJ2-5; D not certain. The V end lost 3 bases, the J end lost 1 base, and 13 bases lay between the germline ends. This CDR3 contains 15 residues. The germline CDR1 and CDR2 sequences are SGDLS and YYNGEE. The CDR3 DNA follows: TGTGCCAGCAGCGGTAGCTCTAGTGGCCAAGAGACCCAGTACTTC. This codes for CASSGSSSGQETQYF.

The chain links TRBV4-2 to TRBJ2-3, with 7 bases matching TRBD2. V lost 1 base and J lost 0; bases outside the gene matches: 7. In germline, CDR1 is LGHNA, CDR2 YNFKEQ. This CDR3 region has 17 residues. CDR3 bases: TGTGCCAGCAGCCAAGGGAGTCGCGGGGGAAGCACAGATACGCAGTATTTT. Translated, it gives CASSQGSRGGSTDTQYF.

V and J are TRBV12-3 or TRBV12-4 and TRBJ1-1; D remains unclear. The V and J ends lost 3 bases and 1 base respectively, with 6 bases between them. CDR3 length: 13 amino acids. DNA of the CDR3: TGTGCCAGCAGTTTGAGTCCGAACACTGAAGCTTTCTTT. Its protein product is CASSLSPNTEAFF.

This clone showed up just once. The chain combines TRBV30 with TRBJ2-5; 8 bases line up with TRBD2. V lost 0 bases and J lost 5; bases outside the gene matches: 8. Germline V gene lookup returns CDR1 GTSNPN and CDR2 SVGIG (reference sequence). The CDR3 has 15 amino acids. CDR3 DNA sequence: TGTGCCTGGAGTGTTAGTGGACTAGCTAAGGAGACCCAGTACTTC. It codes for CAWSVSGLAKETQYF.

The sample holds a few counts of this clone. This chain links TRBV5-1 with TRBJ1-4; the D gene is possibly TRBD1 (5 bases). The CDR3 length is 15 residues. Germline CDR1 and CDR2: SGHRS and YFSETQ. Between the trimmed V and J ends, which lost 4 bases and 8 bases, there was a span of 18 bases. The CDR3 DNA sequence: TGCGCCAGCAGCCCTATCGGGGGAAAGAGGGAAAAACTGTTTTTT. Its translation: CASSPIGGKREKLFF. Complete variable domain (other parts from reference TRBV5-1 and TRBJ1-4): KAGVTQTPRYLIKTRGQQVTLSCSPISGHRSVSWYQQTPGQGLQFLFEYFSETQRNKGNFPGRFSGRQFSNSRSEMNVSTLELGDSALYLCASSPIGGKREKLFFGSGTQLSVL.

The chain recombines TRBV6-2 or TRBV6-3 with TRBJ1-5; D perhaps matches TRBD1 (5 bases). This CDR3 has 16 amino acids. V lost 4 bases, J lost 2 bases, and 15 bases lay in between. The germline V gene encodes CDR1 MNHEY and CDR2 SVGEGT. The CDR3 nucleotides read TGTGCCAGCAGTTCCGGACCGGGGGAGGGCAATCAGCCCCAGCATTTT. This translates into CASSSGPGEGNQPQHF.

The chain has TRBV12-3 or TRBV12-4 and TRBJ2-1; D call uncertain. The CDR3 is 12 amino acids. With 5 bases removed from V and 6 bases from J, the gap between germline ends came to 8 bases. The CDR3, as DNA: TGTGCCAGCAGTCTATTTGGCAATGAGCAGTTCTTC. Protein: CASSLFGNEQFF.

J is TRBJ2-1 and V is TRBV5-1, with TRBD1 as a possible D gene (5 bases). Germline CDR1 reads SGHRS; CDR2 reads YFSETQ. Trimming took off 0 bases at V and 2 bases at J, with 6 bases between the two ends. This CDR3 has 14 residues. The CDR3 DNA is TGCGCCAGCAGCTTGGGGACAACCTACAATGAGCAGTTCTTC. It specifies CASSLGTTYNEQFF.

The J gene is TRBJ2-2, the V gene TRBV6-5, with 8 positions matching TRBD1. Germline trimming cut 5 bases from V and 0 bases from J; bases unmatched to any gene: 2. The CDR3 spans 15 residues. CDR1 and CDR2 (germline): MNHEY, SVGAGI. The DNA for the CDR3 is TGTGCCAGCAGTAGGGACAGGTCGAACACCGGGGAGCTGTTTTTT. Translating it yields CASSRDRSNTGELFF.

The gene calls are TRBV7-9 and TRBJ2-1; the match to TRBD2 covers 7 bases. In germline, CDR1 is SEHNR, CDR2 FQNEAQ (reference sequence). Germline trimming cut 3 bases from V and 7 bases from J; bases unmatched to any gene: 9. CDR3 length: 15 amino acids. CDR3 DNA: TGTGCCAGCAGCTTCGAGACTAGCAGGAGGAATGAGCAGTTCTTC. Amino acids: CASSFETSRRNEQFF.

The chain has TRBV6-6 and TRBJ2-2; TRBD2 agrees at 8 bases. The CDR3 contains 15 residues. After removal of 6 bases from V and 6 bases from J, the junction contained 9 bases not matched to a gene. Germline-derived CDR1 and CDR2 are MNHNY and SVGAGI (reference sequence). The CDR3 reads CASRSGLGASGELFF. DNA for the CDR3: TGTGCCAGCAGATCGGGACTAGGAGCCTCCGGGGAGCTGTTTTTT.

The rearrangement joins TRBV14 to TRBJ1-2; unclear D gene. CDR1 and CDR2 from the germline V gene are SGHDN and FVKESK. The CDR3 totals 14 residues. V was clipped by 0 bases and J by 7 bases, with 12 bases between them. CDR3 amino acids: CASSQDWADRGYTF. CDR3 coding DNA: TGTGCCAGCAGCCAAGATTGGGCAGATCGTGGCTACACCTTC.